This entry lists 9 T cell receptor beta chains sequenced from one sample in a study of T cells in Graves' hyperthyroidism and ophthalmopathy. The TCR beta CDR3 regions underwent amplification using RNA transcripts as the source. The TCR CDR3 first-round RT-PCR relied on the HTBI primer set. TCRdb re-called the multiplex PCR reads with MiXCR, one entry per CDR3 protein. The sample lists 300,000 to 500,000 distinct CDR3 sequences, more than 12% occurring once. Material for sequencing was blood. Receptor source: a man aged 50 to 59 with Graves' ophthalmopathy.

CDR3 DNA sequence: TGTGCCAGCACTCCTAGCGGGAGTAACGGGGAGCTGTTTTTT. This gives the protein CASTPSGSNGELFF. J is TRBJ2-2 and V is TRBV12-3 or TRBV12-4; 10 bases agree with TRBD2. CDR3 length: 14 amino acids. V lost 7 bases to trimming and J lost 7 bases; unmatched junction nucleotides: 6.

This clonotype has at least ten counts. The chain recombines TRBV7-9 with TRBJ2-5, with 11 bases matching TRBD1. The germline CDR1 and CDR2 sequences are SEHNR and FQNEAQ (reference sequence). This CDR3 contains 17 residues. The J segment lost 2 bases and the V segment lost 3 bases, leaving 8 bases of the junction unmatched. CDR3 DNA sequence: TGTGCCAGCAGCTTGCCGAGGACAGGGGGCACTCAAGAGACCCAGTACTTC. It encodes CASSLPRTGGTQETQYF.

This clonotype was recorded many times. The rearrangement uses TRBV3-1 and TRBJ2-2; 15 bases are a match to TRBD2. CDR1 and CDR2 (germline): LGHDT, YNNKEL (reference sequence). The ends lost 3 bases at V and 4 bases at J; junction bases unmatched: 6. The CDR3 contains 18 residues. The CDR3 coding sequence is TGTGCCAGCAGCCACGTTGGACTAGCGGGAGGGCGCACCGGGGAGCTGTTTTTT. Its protein is CASSHVGLAGGRTGELFF.

At least ten counts were recorded for this clonotype. The chain links TRBV2 to TRBJ2-1, with D maybe TRBD2 (5 bases). V was cut by 6 bases and J by 9 bases, with 9 bases left in between. Germline loops: CDR1 SNHLY, CDR2 FYNNEI. CDR3 length: 11 amino acids. The DNA of the CDR3 is TGTGCCAGCAGGGGAGAGGGTGAGCAGTTCTTC. Its translation: CASRGEGEQFF. Filled out from reference TRBV2 and TRBJ2-1, the complete variable domain reads EPEVTQTPSHQVTQMGQEVILRCVPISNHLYFYWYRQILGQKVEFLVSFYNNEISEKSEIFDDQFSVERPDGSNFTLKIRSTKLEDSAMYFCASRGEGEQFFGPGTRLTVL.

This clonotype has a count of ten or more. The chain combines TRBV11-2 with TRBJ2-1; 12 bases map to TRBD2. V trimming: 3 bases; J trimming: 9 bases; junction bases outside the gene matches: 6. In germline, CDR1 is SGHAT, CDR2 FQNNGV. The CDR3 sequence is 15 residues long. The CDR3 DNA follows: TGTGCCAGCAGCTTGGGACTAGCGGGTGGAGGTGAGCAGTTCTTC. Protein sequence: CASSLGLAGGGEQFF.

The sample holds a few counts of this clonotype. As DNA, the CDR3 is TGTGCCAGCAGTGAAAAAACTAGCAGGAGCTCCTACGAGCAGTACTTC. Translated: CASSEKTSRSSYEQYF. This rearrangement joins TRBV6-1 to TRBJ2-7, with D maybe TRBD2 (6 bases). V was clipped by 2 bases and J by 0 bases, with 14 bases between them. Germline-derived CDR1 and CDR2 are MNHNS and SASEGT. The CDR3 is 16 residues long.

Ten or more counts support this clonotype. This sequence joins TRBV7-9 and TRBJ1-1; a possible D gene is TRBD1 (6 bases). Germline V lookup: CDR1 SEHNR, CDR2 FQNEAQ (reference sequence). This CDR3 has 16 amino acids. Trimming took 5 bases from V and 5 from J, leaving 21 bases between them. The chain's CDR3 is CASSLMATGFGTEAFF. For the CDR3, the DNA is TGTGCCAGCAGCCTTATGGCAACAGGGTTCGGAACTGAAGCTTTCTTT.

This clonotype was recorded at least ten times. The DNA of the CDR3 is TGTGCCTGGAGTGCCGCGCGGACTGCGGGCTACGAGCAGTACTTC. Translation gives CAWSAARTAGYEQYF. This chain joins TRBV30 and TRBJ2-7; possible D gene TRBD2, 5 bases. Trimming removed 1 base from V and 3 bases from J, with 16 bases in between. Per the germline V gene, CDR1 is GTSNPN and CDR2 is SVGIG (reference sequence). The CDR3 contains 15 residues.

This clonotype was seen many times. The chain links TRBV6-1 to TRBJ1-1, with 9 bases lining up with TRBD1. The junction had 6 bases not matched to a gene; V was cut back by 3 bases and J by 1 base. This CDR3 is built from 16 residues. Germline V gene data show CDR1 as MNHNS and CDR2 as SASEGT. This CDR3 is CASSDRTGARNTEAFF. CDR3 nucleotides: TGTGCCAGCAGTGACCGGACAGGGGCAAGGAACACTGAAGCTTTCTTT.